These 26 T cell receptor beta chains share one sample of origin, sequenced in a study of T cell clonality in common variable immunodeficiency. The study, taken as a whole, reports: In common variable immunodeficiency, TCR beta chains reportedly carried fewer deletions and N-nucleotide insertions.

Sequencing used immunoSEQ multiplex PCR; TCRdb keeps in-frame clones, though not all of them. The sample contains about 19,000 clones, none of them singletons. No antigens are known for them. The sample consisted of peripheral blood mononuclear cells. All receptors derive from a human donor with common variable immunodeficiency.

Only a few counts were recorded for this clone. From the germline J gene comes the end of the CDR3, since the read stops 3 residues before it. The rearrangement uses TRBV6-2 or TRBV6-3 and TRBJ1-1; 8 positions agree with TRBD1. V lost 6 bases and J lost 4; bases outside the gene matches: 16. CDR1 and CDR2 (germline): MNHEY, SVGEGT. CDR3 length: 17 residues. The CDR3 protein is CASSTPPGGALVTEAFF. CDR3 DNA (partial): TGTGCCAGCAGCACCCCCCCAGGGGGCGCATTGGTCACTGAA.

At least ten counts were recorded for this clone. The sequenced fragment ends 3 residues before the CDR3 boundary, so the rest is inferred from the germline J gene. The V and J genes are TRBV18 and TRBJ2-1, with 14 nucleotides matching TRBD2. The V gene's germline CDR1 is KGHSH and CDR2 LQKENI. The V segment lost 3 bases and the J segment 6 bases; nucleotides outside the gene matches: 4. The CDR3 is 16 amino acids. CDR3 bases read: TGTGCCAGCTCACCGGGACTAGCGGGGGCACTCAATGAG. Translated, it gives CASSPGLAGALNE. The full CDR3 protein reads CASSPGLAGALNEQFF. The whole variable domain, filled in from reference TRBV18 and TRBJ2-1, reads NAGVMQNPRHLVRRRGQEARLRCSPMKGHSHVYWYRQLPEEGLKFMVYLQKENIIDESGMPKERFSAEFPKEGPSILRIQQVVRGDSAAYFCASSPGLAGALNEQFFGPGTRLTVL.

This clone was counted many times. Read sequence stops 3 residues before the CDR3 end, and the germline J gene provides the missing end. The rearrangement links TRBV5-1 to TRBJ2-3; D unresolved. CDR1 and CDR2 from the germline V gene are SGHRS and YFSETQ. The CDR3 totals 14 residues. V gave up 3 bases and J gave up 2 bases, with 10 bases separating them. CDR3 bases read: TGCGCCAGCAGCTCCCACACCCTCACAGATACG. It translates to CASSSHTLTDT. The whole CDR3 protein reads CASSSHTLTDTQYF. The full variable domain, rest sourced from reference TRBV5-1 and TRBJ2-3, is KAGVTQTPRYLIKTRGQQVTLSCSPISGHRSVSWYQQTPGQGLQFLFEYFSETQRNKGNFPGRFSGRQFSNSRSEMNVSTLELGDSALYLCASSSHTLTDTQYFGPGTRLTVL.

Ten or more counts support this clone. Here the CDR3 reads CASSTTGESYEQYF. Incomplete CDR3 DNA: TGTGCCAGCTCAACGACAGGGGAAAGCTACGAG. The chain uses TRBV18 and TRBJ2-7; 8 nucleotides line up with TRBD1. The read gets to within 3 residues of the CDR3 end, and the germline J gene fills in the rest. Germline V CDR1 and CDR2: KGHSH, LQKENI. The ends lost 5 bases at V and 3 bases at J; junction bases unmatched: 6. The CDR3 is 14 residues long.

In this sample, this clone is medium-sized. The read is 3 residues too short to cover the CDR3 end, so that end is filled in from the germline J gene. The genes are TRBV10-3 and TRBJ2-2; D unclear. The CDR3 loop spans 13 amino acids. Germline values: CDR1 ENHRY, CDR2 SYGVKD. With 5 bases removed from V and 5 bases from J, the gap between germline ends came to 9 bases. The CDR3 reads CAISTSQTGELFF. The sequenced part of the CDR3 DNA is TGTGCCATCAGTACCTCACAGACCGGGGAG.

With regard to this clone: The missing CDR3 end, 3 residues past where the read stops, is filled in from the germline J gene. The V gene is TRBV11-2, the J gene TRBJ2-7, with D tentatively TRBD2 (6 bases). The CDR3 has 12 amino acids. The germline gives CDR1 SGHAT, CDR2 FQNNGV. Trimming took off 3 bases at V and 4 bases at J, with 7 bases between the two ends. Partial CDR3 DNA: TGTGCCAGCAGCTTCGGGGGATACGAG. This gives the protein CASSFGGYE. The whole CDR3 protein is CASSFGGYEQYF.

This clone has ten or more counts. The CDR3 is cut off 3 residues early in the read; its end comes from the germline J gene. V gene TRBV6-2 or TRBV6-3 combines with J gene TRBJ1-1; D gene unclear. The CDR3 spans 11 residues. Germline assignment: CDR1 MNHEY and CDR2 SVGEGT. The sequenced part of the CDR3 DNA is TGTGCCAGCAGGTATCCAGGAGAA. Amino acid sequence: CASRYPGE. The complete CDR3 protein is CASRYPGEAFF.

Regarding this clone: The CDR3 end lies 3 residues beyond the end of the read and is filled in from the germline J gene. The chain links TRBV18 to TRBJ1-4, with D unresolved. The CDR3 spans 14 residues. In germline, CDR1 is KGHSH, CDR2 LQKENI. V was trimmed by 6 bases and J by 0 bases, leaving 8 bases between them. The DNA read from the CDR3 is TGTGCCAGCTCCCCCTTTTCAACTAATGAAAAA. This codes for CASSPFSTNEK. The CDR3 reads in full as CASSPFSTNEKLFF.

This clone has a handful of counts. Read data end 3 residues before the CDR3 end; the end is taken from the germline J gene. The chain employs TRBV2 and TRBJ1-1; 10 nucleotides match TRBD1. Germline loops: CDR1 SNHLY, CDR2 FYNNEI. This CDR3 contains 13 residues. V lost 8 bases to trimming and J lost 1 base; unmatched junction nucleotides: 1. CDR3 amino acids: CASRDRGNTEAFF. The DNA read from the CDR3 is TGTGCCAGCCGGGACAGGGGGAACACTGAA.

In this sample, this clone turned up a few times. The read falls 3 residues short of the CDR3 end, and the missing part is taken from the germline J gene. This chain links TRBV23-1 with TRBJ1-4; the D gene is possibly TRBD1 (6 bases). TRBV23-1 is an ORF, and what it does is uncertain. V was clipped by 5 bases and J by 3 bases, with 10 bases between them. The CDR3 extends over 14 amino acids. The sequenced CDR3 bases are TGCGCCAGCAGTTTAGGACAGTCTAATGAAAAA. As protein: CASSLGQSNEK. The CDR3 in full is CASSLGQSNEKLFF.

The CDR3 spells CAWSVAGGEDGYTF. The CDR3 DNA, read in part, is TGTGCCTGGAGTGTAGCAGGGGGCGAGGATGGC. This rearrangement joins TRBV30 to TRBJ1-2; 8 bases fit TRBD1. The sequence runs out 3 residues before the end of the CDR3; the remainder is reconstructed from the germline J gene. Germline V CDR1 and CDR2: GTSNPN, SVGIG (reference sequence). The CDR3 is made up of 14 amino acids. The V segment lost 0 bases and the J segment 6 bases; nucleotides outside the gene matches: 6.

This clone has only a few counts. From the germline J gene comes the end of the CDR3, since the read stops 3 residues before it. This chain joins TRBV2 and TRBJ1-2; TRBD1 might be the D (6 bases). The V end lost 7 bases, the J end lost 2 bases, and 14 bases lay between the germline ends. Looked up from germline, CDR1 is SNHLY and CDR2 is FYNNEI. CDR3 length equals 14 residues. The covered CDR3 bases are TGTGCCAGCACGGACAGCCGGGGCAACTATGGC. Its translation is CASTDSRGNYG. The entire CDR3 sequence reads CASTDSRGNYGYTF.

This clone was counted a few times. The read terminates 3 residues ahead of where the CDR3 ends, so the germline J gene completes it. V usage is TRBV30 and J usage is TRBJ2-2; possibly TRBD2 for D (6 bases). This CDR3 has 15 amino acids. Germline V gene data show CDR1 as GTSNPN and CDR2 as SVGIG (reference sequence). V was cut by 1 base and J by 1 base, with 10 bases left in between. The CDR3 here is CAWSGTNMNTGELFF. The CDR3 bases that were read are TGTGCCTGGAGTGGGACTAACATGAACACCGGGGAG. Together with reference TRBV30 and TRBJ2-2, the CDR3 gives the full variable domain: SQTIHQWPATLVQPVGSPLSLECTVEGTSNPNLYWYRQAAGRGLQLLFYSVGIGQISSEVPQNLSASRPQDRQFILSSKKLLLSDSGFYLCAWSGTNMNTGELFFGEGSRLTVL.

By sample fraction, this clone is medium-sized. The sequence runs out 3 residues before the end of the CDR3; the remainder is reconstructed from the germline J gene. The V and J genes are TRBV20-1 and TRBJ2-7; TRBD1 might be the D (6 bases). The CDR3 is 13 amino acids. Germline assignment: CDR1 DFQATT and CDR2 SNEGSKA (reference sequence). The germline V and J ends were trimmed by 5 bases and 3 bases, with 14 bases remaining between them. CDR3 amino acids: CSAGRDTNYEQYF. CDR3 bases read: TGCAGTGCTGGCCGGGACACCAACTACGAG.

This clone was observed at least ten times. The CDR3 bases that were read are TGCAGTGCTGAGGAGGGGTTCGAG. It specifies CSAEEGFE. Given in full, the CDR3 is CSAEEGFEQYF. The rearrangement uses TRBV20-1 and TRBJ2-7, with D possibly TRBD2 on 6 matching bases. The read finishes 3 residues shy of the CDR3 end, and the germline J gene is used to complete it. The V end lost 5 bases, the J end lost 6 bases, and 11 bases lay between the germline ends. Looked up from germline, CDR1 is DFQATT and CDR2 is SNEGSKA (reference sequence). The CDR3 contains 11 residues.

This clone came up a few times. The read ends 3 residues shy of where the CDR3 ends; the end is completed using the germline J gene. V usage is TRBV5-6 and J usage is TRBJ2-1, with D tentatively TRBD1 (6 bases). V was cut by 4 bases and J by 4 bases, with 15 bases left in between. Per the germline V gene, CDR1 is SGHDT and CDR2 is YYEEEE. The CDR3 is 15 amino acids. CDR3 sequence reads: CASSTPPGEYNEQFF. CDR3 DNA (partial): TGTGCCAGCAGCACGCCTCCAGGGGAATACAATGAG. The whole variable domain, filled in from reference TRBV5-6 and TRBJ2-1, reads DAGVTQSPTHLIKTRGQQVTLRCSPKSGHDTVSWYQQALGQGPQFIFQYYEEEERQRGNFPDRFSGHQFPNYSSELNVNALLLGDSALYLCASSTPPGEYNEQFFGPGTRLTVL.

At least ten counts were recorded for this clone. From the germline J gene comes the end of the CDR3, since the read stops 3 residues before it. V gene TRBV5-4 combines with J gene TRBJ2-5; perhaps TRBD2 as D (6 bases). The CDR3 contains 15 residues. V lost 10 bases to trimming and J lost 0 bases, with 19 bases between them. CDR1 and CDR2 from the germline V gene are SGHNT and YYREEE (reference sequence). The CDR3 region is CASLARSSNQETQYF. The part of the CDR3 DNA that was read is TGTGCCTCACTAGCCCGAAGCAGTAACCAAGAGACC.

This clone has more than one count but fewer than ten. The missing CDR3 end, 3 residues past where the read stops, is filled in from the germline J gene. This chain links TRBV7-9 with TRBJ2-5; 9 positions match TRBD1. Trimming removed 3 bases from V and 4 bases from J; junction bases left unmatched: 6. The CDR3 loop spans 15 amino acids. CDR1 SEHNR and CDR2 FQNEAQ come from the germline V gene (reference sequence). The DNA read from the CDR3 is TGTGCCAGCAGCTTGGGACAGGGTTCGGGAGAGACC. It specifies CASSLGQGSGET. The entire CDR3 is CASSLGQGSGETQYF. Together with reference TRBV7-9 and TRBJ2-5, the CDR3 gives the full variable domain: DTGVSQNPRHKITKRGQNVTFRCDPISEHNRLYWYRQTLGQGPEFLTYFQNEAQLEKSRLLSDRFSAERPKGSFSTLEIQRTEQGDSAMYLCASSLGQGSGETQYFGPGTRLLVL.

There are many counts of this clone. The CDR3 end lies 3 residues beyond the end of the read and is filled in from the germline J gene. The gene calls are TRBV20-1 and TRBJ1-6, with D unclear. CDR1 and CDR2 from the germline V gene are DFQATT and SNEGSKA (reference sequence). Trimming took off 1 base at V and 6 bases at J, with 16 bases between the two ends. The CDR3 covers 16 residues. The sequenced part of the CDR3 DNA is TGCAGTGCTAGAGGATCAACAGAACCTCTTAATTCACCC. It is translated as CSARGSTEPLNSP. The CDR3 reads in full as CSARGSTEPLNSPLHF.

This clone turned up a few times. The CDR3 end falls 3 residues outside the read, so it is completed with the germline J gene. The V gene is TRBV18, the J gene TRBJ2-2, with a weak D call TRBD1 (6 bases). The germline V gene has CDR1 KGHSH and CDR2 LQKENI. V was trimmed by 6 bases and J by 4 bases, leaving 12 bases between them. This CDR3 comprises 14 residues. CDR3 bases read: TGTGCCAGCTCTAAGGACAGAAGCACCGGGGAG. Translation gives CASSKDRSTGE. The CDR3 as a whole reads CASSKDRSTGELFF.

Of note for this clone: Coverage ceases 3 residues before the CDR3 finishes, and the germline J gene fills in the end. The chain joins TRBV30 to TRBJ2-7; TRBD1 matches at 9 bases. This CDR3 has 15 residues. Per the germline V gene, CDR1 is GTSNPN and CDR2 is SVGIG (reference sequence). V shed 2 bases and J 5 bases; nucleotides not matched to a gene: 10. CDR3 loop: CAWSMWGTGRDEQYF. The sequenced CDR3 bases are TGTGCCTGGAGTATGTGGGGGACAGGGAGGGACGAG.

The CDR3 spells CAPTRTSNTGELFF. CDR3 DNA (partial): TGTGCCCCCACCAGGACTAGCAACACCGGGGAG. The chain couples TRBV7-9 to TRBJ2-2; 8 bases match TRBD2. Read sequence stops 3 residues before the CDR3 end, and the germline J gene provides the missing end. The CDR3 sequence is 14 residues long. The ends lost 11 bases at V and 2 bases at J; junction bases unmatched: 7. Germline V gene lookup returns CDR1 SEHNR and CDR2 FQNEAQ (reference sequence).

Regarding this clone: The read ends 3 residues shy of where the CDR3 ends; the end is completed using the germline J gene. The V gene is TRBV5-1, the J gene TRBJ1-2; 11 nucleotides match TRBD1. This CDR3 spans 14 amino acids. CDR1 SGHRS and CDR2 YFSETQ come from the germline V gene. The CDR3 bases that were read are TGCGCCAGCAGCTCCGGGACAGGGGGAGAGGGC. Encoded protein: CASSSGTGGEG. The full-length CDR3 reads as CASSSGTGGEGYTF. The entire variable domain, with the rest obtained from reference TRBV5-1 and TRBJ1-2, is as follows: KAGVTQTPRYLIKTRGQQVTLSCSPISGHRSVSWYQQTPGQGLQFLFEYFSETQRNKGNFPGRFSGRQFSNSRSEMNVSTLELGDSALYLCASSSGTGGEGYTFGSGTRLTVV.

CDR3 DNA, as far as it was read: TGTGCCAGCAGCTTATGGCCAACCTCCTACGAG. This encodes CASSLWPTSYE. The full CDR3 protein reads CASSLWPTSYEQYF. The chain carries TRBV7-2 and TRBJ2-7; D remains unclear. From the germline J gene comes the end of the CDR3, since the read stops 3 residues before it. The CDR3 runs 14 residues. The V gene's germline CDR1 is SGHTA and CDR2 FQGNSA. V was clipped by 2 bases and J by 0 bases, with 8 bases between them. Based on the CDR3 plus reference TRBV7-2 and TRBJ2-7, the full variable domain is GAGVSQSPSNKVTEKGKDVELRCDPISGHTALYWYRQSLGQGLEFLIYFQGNSAPDKSGLPSDRFSAERTGGSVSTLTIQRTQQEDSAVYLCASSLWPTSYEQYFGPGTRLTVT.

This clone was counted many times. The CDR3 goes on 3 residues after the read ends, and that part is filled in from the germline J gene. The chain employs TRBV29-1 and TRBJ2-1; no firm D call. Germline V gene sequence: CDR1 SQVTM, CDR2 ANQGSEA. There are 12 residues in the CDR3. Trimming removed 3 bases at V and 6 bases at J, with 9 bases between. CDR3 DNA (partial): TGCAGCGTTGAGGCCCAGAGCAATGAG. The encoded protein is CSVEAQSNE. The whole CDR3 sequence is CSVEAQSNEQFF.

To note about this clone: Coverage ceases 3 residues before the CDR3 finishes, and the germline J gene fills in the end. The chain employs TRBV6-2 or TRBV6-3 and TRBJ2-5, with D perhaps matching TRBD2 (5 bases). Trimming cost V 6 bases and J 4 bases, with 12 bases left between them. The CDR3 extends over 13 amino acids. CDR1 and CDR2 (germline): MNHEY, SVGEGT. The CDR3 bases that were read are TGTGCCAGCAGCCGAGGGTTGGGAGAGACC. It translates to CASSRGLGET. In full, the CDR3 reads CASSRGLGETQYF.